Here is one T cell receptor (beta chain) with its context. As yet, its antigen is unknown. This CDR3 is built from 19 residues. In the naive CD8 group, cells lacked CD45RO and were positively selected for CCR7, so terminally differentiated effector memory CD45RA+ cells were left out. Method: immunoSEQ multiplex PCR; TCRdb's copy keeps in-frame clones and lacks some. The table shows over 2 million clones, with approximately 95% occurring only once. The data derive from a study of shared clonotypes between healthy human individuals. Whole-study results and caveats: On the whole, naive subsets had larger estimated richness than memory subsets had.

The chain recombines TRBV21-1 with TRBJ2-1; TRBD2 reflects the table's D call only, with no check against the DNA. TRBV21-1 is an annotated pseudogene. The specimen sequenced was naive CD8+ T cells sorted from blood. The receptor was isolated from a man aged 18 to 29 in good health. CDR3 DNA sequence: TGTGCCAGCAGCAAAGGCGGACTAGCGGGACCGATCTCCTACAATGAGCAGTTCTTC. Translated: CASSKGGLAGPISYNEQFF.